The next 18 T cell receptor beta chains were all read from a single sample in a study of blood T cell repertoires in COVID-19. Clones were read by immunoSEQ multiplex PCR, and TCRdb kept only the in-frame ones, dropping some. Of 250,000 to 350,000 clones listed, roughly 90% are singletons. The specimen sequenced was peripheral blood. The source is a woman aged 30 to 39 with COVID-19, enrolled during active disease.

The chain joins TRBV18 to TRBJ1-1; weak D call: TRBD1 (5 bases). Germline V gives CDR1 KGHSH, CDR2 LQKENI. This CDR3 is 13 amino acids long. Deletions cut 2 bases from V and 5 bases from J, with 9 bases between. The CDR3 DNA follows: TGTGCCAGCTCACCAGAGGGGAGGACTGAAGCTTTCTTT. This codes for CASSPEGRTEAFF.

V is TRBV3-1 (or the pseudogene TRBV3-2) and J is TRBJ1-1; perhaps TRBD1 as D (6 bases). Germline V CDR1 and CDR2: LGHDT, YNNKEL (reference sequence). Trimming left V 2 bases short and J 0 bases short, with 19 bases between. The CDR3 contains 18 residues. CDR3 in DNA: TGTGCCAGCAGCCAATCCGAAACTATGCAGGGGCTGAACACTGAAGCTTTCTTT. Amino acids: CASSQSETMQGLNTEAFF.

The rearrangement uses TRBV2 and TRBJ2-2; weak D call: TRBD2 (6 bases). The germline V gene encodes CDR1 SNHLY and CDR2 FYNNEI. The CDR3 is 15 amino acids. The V end lost 5 bases, the J end lost 2 bases, and 12 bases lay between the germline ends. The CDR3: CASSLGTPNTGELFF. The CDR3 region has the DNA TGTGCCAGCAGTCTTGGGACTCCCAACACCGGGGAGCTGTTTTTT.

This chain connects TRBV6-1 to TRBJ1-2; 10 bases align to TRBD1. The V gene end was trimmed by 3 bases and the J gene end by 4 bases; junction bases not matched to a gene: 5. From germline, CDR1 is MNHNS and CDR2 SASEGT. The CDR3 spans 15 residues. The CDR3 DNA reads TGTGCCAGCAGTGAGGGACAGGGGAGAGGCTATGGCTACACCTTC. Its translation is CASSEGQGRGYGYTF.

The chain uses TRBV27 and TRBJ2-7; 7 bases are shared with TRBD2. J gave up 1 base and V 2 bases, and 2 bases lay outside the gene matches. This CDR3 spans 14 amino acids. Looked up from germline, CDR1 is MNHEY and CDR2 is SMNVEV (reference sequence). CDR3 nucleotides: TGTGCCAGCAGTTTAAACGGGGGGTCCTACGAGCAGTACTTC. Its translation: CASSLNGGSYEQYF.

This chain links TRBV27 with TRBJ1-5, with D tentatively TRBD1 (6 bases). CDR3 length: 13 amino acids. Germline CDR1 reads MNHEY; CDR2 reads SMNVEV (reference sequence). V was cut by 4 bases and J by 7 bases, with 11 bases left in between. Here the CDR3 DNA reads TGTGCCAGCAGTTGGGGGCTCCAGCAGCCCCAGCATTTT. Protein sequence: CASSWGLQQPQHF.

This clone occurred a few times. This chain links TRBV5-4 with TRBJ2-2, with 8 bases fitting TRBD1. The ends lost 0 bases at V and 4 bases at J; junction bases unmatched: 5. The CDR3 is made up of 16 amino acids. Per germline, CDR1 SGHNT and CDR2 YYREEE (reference sequence). The CDR3 sequence is CASSLVDRDLTGELFF. CDR3 nucleotides: TGTGCCAGCAGCTTGGTGGACAGGGACCTCACCGGGGAGCTGTTTTTT.

The chain couples TRBV11-2 to TRBJ2-1; the match to TRBD2 covers 14 bases. CDR3 size: 18 residues. V dropped 2 bases and J dropped 0; count of bases not matched to a gene: 3. From germline, CDR1 is SGHAT and CDR2 FQNNGV. In DNA form, the CDR3 reads TGTGCCAGCAGCTTACGACTAGCGGGAGGGAGCTCCTACAATGAGCAGTTCTTC. This codes for CASSLRLAGGSSYNEQFF. The variable domain in full, completed from reference TRBV11-2 and TRBJ2-1, reads EAGVAQSPRYKIIEKRQSVAFWCNPISGHATLYWYQQILGQGPKLLIQFQNNGVVDDSQLPKDRFSAERLKGVDSTLKIQPAKLEDSAVYLCASSLRLAGGSSYNEQFFGPGTRLTVL.

The chain has TRBV29-1 and TRBJ2-5; 10 bases map to TRBD1. Trimming at V came to 8 bases and at J to 4 bases, leaving 7 bases not matched to a gene. This CDR3 spans 13 amino acids. Germline CDR1 SQVTM, CDR2 ANQGSEA. The CDR3 DNA sequence: TGCAGCTGGGGACAGGGGCGGGGAGAGACCCAGTACTTC. Translating it yields CSWGQGRGETQYF.

V is TRBV13 and J is TRBJ2-1; 7 bases agree with TRBD2. The germline V gene encodes CDR1 PRHDT and CDR2 FYEKMQ (reference sequence). The V gene end was trimmed by 1 base and the J gene end by 6 bases; junction bases not matched to a gene: 6. The CDR3 runs 15 residues. The CDR3 sequence is CASSLEGTKVNEQFF. CDR3 DNA: TGTGCCAGCAGCTTAGAAGGGACTAAGGTCAATGAGCAGTTCTTC.

The chain combines TRBV4-1 with TRBJ2-1, with 10 positions matching TRBD2. Trimming cost V 4 bases and J 2 bases; bases outside gene matches: 8. Germline CDR1 and CDR2: MGHRA and YSYEKL. CDR3 length equals 17 residues. The CDR3 sequence: CASSLGLAVRTYNEQFF. In DNA, the CDR3 is TGCGCCAGCAGCCTCGGACTAGCGGTCCGCACCTACAATGAGCAGTTCTTC.

The V and J genes are TRBV7-6 and TRBJ2-3, with a weak D call TRBD2 (6 bases). Trimming cost V 5 bases and J 2 bases, with 17 bases left between them. Germline V lookup: CDR1 SGHVS, CDR2 FNYEAQ. This CDR3 has 16 amino acids. In nucleotides, the CDR3 is TGTGCCAGCAGCCCGAGGGGAGGAGGTCCCACAGATACGCAGTATTTT. Translation: CASSPRGGGPTDTQYF.

The CDR3 bases are TGTGCCAGCAGTCTCTTTTTAGGGCGGGAGGACGAGCAGTACTTC. As protein: CASSLFLGREDEQYF. The rearrangement uses TRBV3-1 (or the pseudogene TRBV3-2) and TRBJ2-7, with TRBD2 identical over 8 bases. The CDR3 contains 15 residues. Germline V lookup: CDR1 LGHDT, CDR2 YNNKEL (reference sequence). V shed 6 bases, J shed 5 bases, and the junction held 12 bases outside the gene matches.

V gene TRBV5-1 combines with J gene TRBJ1-3; 8 bases are a match to TRBD1. CDR1 is SGHRS, CDR2 YFSETQ, per germline. V shed 2 bases, J shed 2 bases, and the junction held 3 bases outside the gene matches. The CDR3 consists of 15 residues. The CDR3 DNA reads as TGCGCCAGCAGCTTCGGGGACAGGACTGGAAACACCATATATTTT. Its translation: CASSFGDRTGNTIYF. Full variable domain (remainder filled in from reference TRBV5-1 and TRBJ1-3): KAGVTQTPRYLIKTRGQQVTLSCSPISGHRSVSWYQQTPGQGLQFLFEYFSETQRNKGNFPGRFSGRQFSNSRSEMNVSTLELGDSALYLCASSFGDRTGNTIYFGEGSWLTVV.

The chain employs TRBV2 and TRBJ2-1, with D unclear. The V and J ends lost 4 bases and 8 bases respectively, with 9 bases between them. This CDR3 contains 12 residues. CDR1 and CDR2 (germline): SNHLY, FYNNEI. The CDR3: CASSGARYEQFF. As DNA, the CDR3 is TGTGCCAGCAGTGGGGCCCGCTATGAGCAGTTCTTC.

This clone was seen just once. V gene TRBV3-1 (or the pseudogene TRBV3-2) combines with J gene TRBJ2-1, with a weak D call TRBD2 (5 bases). This CDR3 comprises 15 residues. The germline V gene has CDR1 LGHDT and CDR2 YNNKEL (reference sequence). Trimming cost V 0 bases and J 5 bases, with 11 bases left between them. The CDR3 is CASSQDGLTHNEQFF. The CDR3 bases are TGTGCCAGCAGCCAAGATGGACTGACCCACAATGAGCAGTTCTTC.

The chain has TRBV19 and TRBJ1-1, with TRBD1 matching over 10 bases. Trimming took 5 bases from V and 7 from J; bases not matched to a gene: 10. From germline, CDR1 is LNHDA and CDR2 SQIVND (reference sequence). The CDR3 totals 15 residues. CDR3 sequence reads: CASSVPGQGKFEAFF. As DNA, the CDR3 is TGTGCCAGTAGTGTTCCGGGACAGGGGAAGTTTGAAGCTTTCTTT.

The chain carries TRBV28 and TRBJ2-1; D is perhaps TRBD2 (7 bases). Germline values: CDR1 MDHEN, CDR2 SYDVKM. V lost 5 bases, J lost 8 bases, and 16 bases lay in between. The CDR3 contains 14 residues. Here the CDR3 DNA reads TGTGCCAGCAGTCCGAGGGGGGGACCAGATGAGCAGTTCTTC. It yields the protein CASSPRGGPDEQFF.